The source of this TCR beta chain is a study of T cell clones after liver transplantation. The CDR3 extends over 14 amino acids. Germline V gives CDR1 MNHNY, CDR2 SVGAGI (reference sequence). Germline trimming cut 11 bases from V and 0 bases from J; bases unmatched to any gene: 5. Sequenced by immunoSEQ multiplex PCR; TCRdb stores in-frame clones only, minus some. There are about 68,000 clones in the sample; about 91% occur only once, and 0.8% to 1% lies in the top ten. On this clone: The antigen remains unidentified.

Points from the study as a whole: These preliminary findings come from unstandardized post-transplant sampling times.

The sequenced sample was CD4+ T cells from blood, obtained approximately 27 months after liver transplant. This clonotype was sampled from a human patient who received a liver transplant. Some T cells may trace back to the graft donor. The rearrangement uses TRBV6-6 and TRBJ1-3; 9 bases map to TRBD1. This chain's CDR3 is CAGGTGNSGNTIYF. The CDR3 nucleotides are TGTGCCGGGGGGACAGGGAACTCTGGAAACACCATATATTTT.